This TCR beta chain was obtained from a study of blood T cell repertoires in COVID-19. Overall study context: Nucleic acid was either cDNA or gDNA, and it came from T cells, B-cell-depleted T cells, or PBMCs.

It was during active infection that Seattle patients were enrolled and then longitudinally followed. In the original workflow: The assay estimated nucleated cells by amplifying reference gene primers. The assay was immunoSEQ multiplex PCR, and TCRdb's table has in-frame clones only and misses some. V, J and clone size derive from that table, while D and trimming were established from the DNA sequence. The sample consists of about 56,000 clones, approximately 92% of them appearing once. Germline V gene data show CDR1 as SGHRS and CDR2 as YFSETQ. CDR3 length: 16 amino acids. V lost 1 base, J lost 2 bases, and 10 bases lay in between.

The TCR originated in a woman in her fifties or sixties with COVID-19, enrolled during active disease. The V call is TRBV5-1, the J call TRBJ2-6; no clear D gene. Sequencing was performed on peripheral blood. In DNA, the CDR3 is TGCGCCAGCAGCTTGCATAGCCTAACTGGGGCCAACGTCCTGACTTTC. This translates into CASSLHSLTGANVLTF.